Below are 11 T cell receptor beta chains sequenced from a single sample in a study of cytomegalovirus exposure and HLA in healthy donors. Amplification used 60 Vbeta primers and 13 Jbeta primers. Measured with immunoSEQ multiplex PCR; TCRdb has only the in-frame clones, and not every one. The sample has 35,000 to 40,000 clones; 53% are singletons. The sample was PBMCs. The receptors here all came from a woman in her 40s in good health and CMV-seropositive.

This sequence joins TRBV5-1 and TRBJ2-5; no clear D. V lost 4 bases and J 1 base, leaving 8 bases between the germline ends. Germline V gives CDR1 SGHRS, CDR2 YFSETQ. This CDR3 region has 13 residues. Written as DNA, the CDR3 is TGCGCCAGCAGCCCCCGTCTCCAAGAGACCCAGTACTTC. It codes for CASSPRLQETQYF.

This chain joins TRBV2 and TRBJ2-1; 8 nucleotides match TRBD1. V trimming: 6 bases; J trimming: 4 bases; junction bases outside the gene matches: 8. CDR1 SNHLY and CDR2 FYNNEI come from the germline V gene. The CDR3 sequence is 15 residues long. This chain's CDR3 is CASSRTGGRYNEQFF. The DNA of the CDR3 is TGTGCCAGCAGCCGTACAGGGGGTAGATACAATGAGCAGTTCTTC.

This rearrangement joins TRBV4-1 to TRBJ2-4; 13 nucleotides align to TRBD2. Germline V gives CDR1 MGHRA, CDR2 YSYEKL. The CDR3 totals 17 residues. V trimming: 0 bases; J trimming: 5 bases; junction bases outside the gene matches: 4. The DNA for the CDR3 is TGCGCCAGCAGCCAAGAGGGACTAGCGGGAATCCAAAACATTCAGTACTTC. This gives the protein CASSQEGLAGIQNIQYF.

The V call is TRBV18, the J call TRBJ1-2; TRBD1 is a possible D gene (5 bases). Trimming pared 3 bases from V and 5 bases from J, leaving 10 bases between. CDR1 is KGHSH, CDR2 LQKENI, per germline. This CDR3 comprises 13 residues. The chain's CDR3 is CASSPTVGYGYTF. The DNA for the CDR3 is TGTGCCAGCTCACCGACAGTGGGGTATGGCTACACCTTC. Full variable domain (outside the CDR3, taken from reference TRBV18 and TRBJ1-2): NAGVMQNPRHLVRRRGQEARLRCSPMKGHSHVYWYRQLPEEGLKFMVYLQKENIIDESGMPKERFSAEFPKEGPSILRIQQVVRGDSAAYFCASSPTVGYGYTFGSGTRLTVV.

The V call is TRBV4-2, the J call TRBJ2-7; D perhaps matches TRBD1 (6 bases). The CDR3 is 14 residues long. Looked up from germline, CDR1 is LGHNA and CDR2 is YNFKEQ. Trimming left V 0 bases short and J 5 bases short, with 11 bases between. The DNA of the CDR3 is TGTGCCAGCAGCCAAGATCTGCAGGGGAACGAGCAGTACTTC. This encodes CASSQDLQGNEQYF.

The chain joins TRBV4-3 to TRBJ2-3, with 11 bases aligning to TRBD2. Germline loops: CDR1 LGHNA, CDR2 YSLEER. CDR3 length equals 19 residues. V lost 1 base, J lost 0 bases, and 9 bases stayed unmatched. CDR3 nucleotides: TGCGCCAGCAGCCAAGCCCCAACTAGCGGGGGATTAAGCACAGATACGCAGTATTTT. Protein: CASSQAPTSGGLSTDTQYF.

This chain uses TRBV10-3 with TRBJ2-5; TRBD2 is a possible D gene (5 bases). Near its end, the DNA agrees better with TRBJ2-7, so the J call may be wrong. The CDR3 is made up of 13 amino acids. Germline CDR1 is ENHRY and CDR2 is SYGVKD. The CDR3 is CAIMTGSSYEQYF. The CDR3, as DNA: TGTGCCATCATGACGGGGAGCTCCTACGAGCAGTACTTC.

This rearrangement joins TRBV30 to TRBJ1-1; D unresolved. The germline gives CDR1 GTSNPN, CDR2 SVGIG (reference sequence). This CDR3 region has 12 residues. V lost 3 bases, J lost 6 bases, and 11 bases lay in between. The CDR3 DNA is TGTGCCTGGAGGTTCGGTGGTTCTGAAGCTTTCTTT. This gives the protein CAWRFGGSEAFF.

This clone was recorded a few times. This chain uses TRBV7-8 with TRBJ2-7, with 7 positions matching TRBD2. V gave up 2 bases and J gave up 7 bases; unmatched junction bases: 11. Germline V lookup: CDR1 SGHVS, CDR2 FQNEAQ. CDR3 size: 15 residues. CDR3 region: CASSLTPGTNEEQYF. The CDR3 DNA reads as TGTGCCAGCAGCTTAACCCCCGGGACTAATGAGGAGCAGTACTTC.

The chain links TRBV10-2 to TRBJ2-5; TRBD2 is a possible D gene (6 bases). There are 14 residues in the CDR3. The ends were cut back, 6 bases at V and 5 bases at J, with 16 bases in the middle. Germline CDR1 reads WSHSY; CDR2 reads SAAADI. CDR3 region: CASSSTRGGETQYF. CDR3 in DNA: TGCGCCAGCAGCTCGACTAGGGGTGGGGAGACCCAGTACTTC.

V and J are TRBV6-1 and TRBJ2-3; 12 nucleotides line up with TRBD2. V trimming: 5 bases; J trimming: 4 bases; junction bases outside the gene matches: 4. Germline-derived CDR1 and CDR2 are MNHNS and SASEGT. The CDR3 runs 15 residues. CDR3 nucleotides: TGTGCCAGCAGTCTTGGACTAGCGGGGTCAGATACGCAGTATTTT. Residues: CASSLGLAGSDTQYF.